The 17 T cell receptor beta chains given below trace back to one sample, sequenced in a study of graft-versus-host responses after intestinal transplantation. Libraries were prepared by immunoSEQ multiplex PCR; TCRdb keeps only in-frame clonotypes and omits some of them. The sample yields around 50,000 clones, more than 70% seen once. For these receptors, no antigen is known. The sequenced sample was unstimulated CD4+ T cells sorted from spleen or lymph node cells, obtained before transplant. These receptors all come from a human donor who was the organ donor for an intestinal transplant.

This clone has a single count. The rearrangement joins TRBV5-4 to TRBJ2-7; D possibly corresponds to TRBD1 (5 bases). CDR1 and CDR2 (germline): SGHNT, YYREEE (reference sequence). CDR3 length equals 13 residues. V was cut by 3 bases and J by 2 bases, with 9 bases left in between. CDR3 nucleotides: TGTGCCAGCAGCTACGGACACCCCTACGAGCAGTACTTC. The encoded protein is CASSYGHPYEQYF.

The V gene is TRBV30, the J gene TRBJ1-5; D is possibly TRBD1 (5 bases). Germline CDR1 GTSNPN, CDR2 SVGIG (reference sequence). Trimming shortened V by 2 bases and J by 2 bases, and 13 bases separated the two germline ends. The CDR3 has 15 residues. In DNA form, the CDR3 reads TGTGCCTGGAGTATCGGGGGGGACGGCAATCAGCCCCAGCATTTT. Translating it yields CAWSIGGDGNQPQHF.

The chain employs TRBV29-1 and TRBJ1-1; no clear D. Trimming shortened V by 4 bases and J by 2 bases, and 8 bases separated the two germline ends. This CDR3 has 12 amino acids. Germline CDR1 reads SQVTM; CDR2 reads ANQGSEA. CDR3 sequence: CSVAPLNTEAFF. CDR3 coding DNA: TGCAGCGTTGCCCCCCTTAACACTGAAGCTTTCTTT.

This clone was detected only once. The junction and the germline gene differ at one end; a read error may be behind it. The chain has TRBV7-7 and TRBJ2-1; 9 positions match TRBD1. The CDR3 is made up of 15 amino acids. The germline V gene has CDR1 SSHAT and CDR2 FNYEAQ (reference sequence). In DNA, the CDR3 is TGTGCTAGCAGCGCGGACAGGGGTCCGGGCAATGAGCAGTTCTTC. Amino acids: CASSADRGPGNEQFF.

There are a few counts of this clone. CDR3 nucleotide sequence: TGTGCCAGCAGCGGACAGGGTTTGGAGTACTTC. Translating gives CASSGQGLEYF. The rearrangement links TRBV13 to TRBJ2-7; 8 bases agree with TRBD1. Per germline, CDR1 PRHDT and CDR2 FYEKMQ (reference sequence). The CDR3 is 11 amino acids. J was trimmed by 11 bases and V by 5 bases; bases with no gene match: 5.

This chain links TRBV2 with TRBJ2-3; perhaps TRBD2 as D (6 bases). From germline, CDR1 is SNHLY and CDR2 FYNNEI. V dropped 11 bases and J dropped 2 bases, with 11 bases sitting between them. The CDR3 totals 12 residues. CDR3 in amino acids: CAGGDDTDTQYF. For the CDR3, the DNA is TGTGCCGGAGGGGACGACACAGATACGCAGTATTTT.

The chain's CDR3 is CASSINRDGYGYTF. The CDR3 nucleotides read TGTGCCAGTAGTATCAACAGGGATGGCTATGGCTACACCTTC. The genes are TRBV19 and TRBJ1-2; perhaps TRBD1 as D (6 bases). The CDR3 sequence is 14 residues long. The germline V gene has CDR1 LNHDA and CDR2 SQIVND (reference sequence). Trimming cost V 3 bases and J 4 bases, with 12 bases left between them.

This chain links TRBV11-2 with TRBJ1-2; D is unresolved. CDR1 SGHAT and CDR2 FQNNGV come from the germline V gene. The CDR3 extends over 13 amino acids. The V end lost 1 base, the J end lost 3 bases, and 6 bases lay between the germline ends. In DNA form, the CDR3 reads TGTGCCAGCAGCTTAGGGGCAGACTATGGCTACACCTTC. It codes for CASSLGADYGYTF.

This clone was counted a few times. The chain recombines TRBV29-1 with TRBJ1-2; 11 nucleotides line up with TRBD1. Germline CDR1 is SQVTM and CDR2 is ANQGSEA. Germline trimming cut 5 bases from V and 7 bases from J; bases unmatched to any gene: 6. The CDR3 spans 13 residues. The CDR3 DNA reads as TGCAGCGTTTACGGACAGGGGGCATCTGGCTACACCTTC. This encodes CSVYGQGASGYTF.

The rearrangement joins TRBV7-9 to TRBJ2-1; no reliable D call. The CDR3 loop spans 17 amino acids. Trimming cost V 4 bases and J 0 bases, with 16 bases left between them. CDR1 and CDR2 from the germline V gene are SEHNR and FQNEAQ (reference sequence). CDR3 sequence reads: CASSSLTHFYSYNEQFF. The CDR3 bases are TGTGCCAGCAGCTCGCTAACGCACTTCTACTCCTACAATGAGCAGTTCTTC.

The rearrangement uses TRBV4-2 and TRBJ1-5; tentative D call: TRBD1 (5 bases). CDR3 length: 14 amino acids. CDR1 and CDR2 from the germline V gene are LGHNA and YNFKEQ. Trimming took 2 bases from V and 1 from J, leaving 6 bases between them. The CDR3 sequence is CASSQSGSNQPQHF. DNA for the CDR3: TGTGCCAGCAGCCAATCAGGGAGCAATCAGCCCCAGCATTTT.

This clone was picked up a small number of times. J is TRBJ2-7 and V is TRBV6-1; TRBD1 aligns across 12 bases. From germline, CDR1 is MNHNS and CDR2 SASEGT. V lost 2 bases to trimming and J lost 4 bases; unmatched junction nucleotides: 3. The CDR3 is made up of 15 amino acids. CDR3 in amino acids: CASSEMGQGAYEQYF. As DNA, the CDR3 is TGTGCCAGCAGTGAAATGGGACAGGGGGCGTACGAGCAGTACTTC.

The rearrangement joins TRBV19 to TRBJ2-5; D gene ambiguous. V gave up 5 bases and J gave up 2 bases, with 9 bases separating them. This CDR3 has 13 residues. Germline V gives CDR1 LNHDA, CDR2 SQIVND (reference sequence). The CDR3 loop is CASSVRQQETQYF. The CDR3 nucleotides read TGTGCCAGTAGTGTTCGACAACAAGAGACCCAGTACTTC.

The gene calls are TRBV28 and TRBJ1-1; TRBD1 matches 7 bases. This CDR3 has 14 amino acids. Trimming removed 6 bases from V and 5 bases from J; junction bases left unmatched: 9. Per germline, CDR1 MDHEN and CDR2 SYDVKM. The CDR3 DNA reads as TGTGCCAGCAGGCTCCCCTTACAGGGGACTGAAGCTTTCTTT. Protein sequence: CASRLPLQGTEAFF.

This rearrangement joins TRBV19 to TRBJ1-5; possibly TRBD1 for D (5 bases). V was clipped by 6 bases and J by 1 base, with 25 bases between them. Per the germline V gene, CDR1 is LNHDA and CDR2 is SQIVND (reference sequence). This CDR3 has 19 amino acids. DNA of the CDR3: TGTGCCAGTAGCTACACCGCGGGGCAGGGAAGTTGGAGCAATCAGCCCCAGCATTTT. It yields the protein CASSYTAGQGSWSNQPQHF. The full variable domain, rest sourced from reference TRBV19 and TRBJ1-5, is DGGITQSPKYLFRKEGQNVTLSCEQNLNHDAMYWYRQDPGQGLRLIYYSQIVNDFQKGDIAEGYSVSREKKESFPLTVTSAQKNPTAFYLCASSYTAGQGSWSNQPQHFGDGTRLSIL.

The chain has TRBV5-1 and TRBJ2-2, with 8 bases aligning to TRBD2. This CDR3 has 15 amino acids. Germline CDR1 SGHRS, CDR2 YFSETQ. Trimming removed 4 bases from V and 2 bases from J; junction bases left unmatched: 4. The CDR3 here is CASSRAGENTGELFF. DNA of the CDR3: TGCGCCAGCAGCCGAGCGGGAGAAAACACCGGGGAGCTGTTTTTT. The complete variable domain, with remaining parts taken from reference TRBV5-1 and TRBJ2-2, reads KAGVTQTPRYLIKTRGQQVTLSCSPISGHRSVSWYQQTPGQGLQFLFEYFSETQRNKGNFPGRFSGRQFSNSRSEMNVSTLELGDSALYLCASSRAGENTGELFFGEGSRLTVL.

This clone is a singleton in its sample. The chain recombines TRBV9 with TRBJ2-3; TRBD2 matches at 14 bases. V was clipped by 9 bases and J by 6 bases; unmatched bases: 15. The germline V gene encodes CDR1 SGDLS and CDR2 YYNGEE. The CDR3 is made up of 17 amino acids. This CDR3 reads CATWAGLGTSGSDTQYF. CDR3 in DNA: TGTGCCACCTGGGCGGGACTAGGGACTAGCGGGAGTGATACGCAGTATTTT.